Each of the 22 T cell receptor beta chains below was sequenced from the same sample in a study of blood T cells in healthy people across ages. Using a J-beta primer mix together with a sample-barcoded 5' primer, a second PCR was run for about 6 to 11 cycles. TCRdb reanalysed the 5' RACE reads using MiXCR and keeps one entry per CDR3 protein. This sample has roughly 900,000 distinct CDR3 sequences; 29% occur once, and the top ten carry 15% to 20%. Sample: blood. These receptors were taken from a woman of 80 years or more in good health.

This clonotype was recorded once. CDR3 residues: CASSFTGGAADTQYF. DNA for the CDR3: TGTGCCAGCAGCTTTACAGGGGGCGCAGCAGATACGCAGTATTTT. The rearrangement joins TRBV7-2 to TRBJ2-3, with 9 bases that match TRBD1. This CDR3 comprises 15 residues. V lost 3 bases to trimming and J lost 4 bases; unmatched junction nucleotides: 5. Germline V CDR1 and CDR2: SGHTA, FQGNSA.

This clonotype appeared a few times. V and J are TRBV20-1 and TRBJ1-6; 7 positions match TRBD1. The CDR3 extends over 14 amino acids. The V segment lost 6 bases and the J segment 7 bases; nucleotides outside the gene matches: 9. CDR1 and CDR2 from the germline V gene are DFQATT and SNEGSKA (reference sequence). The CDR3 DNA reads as TGCAGTGCGCGCCCCGGGACAGAGAATTCACCCCTCCACTTT. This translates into CSARPGTENSPLHF.

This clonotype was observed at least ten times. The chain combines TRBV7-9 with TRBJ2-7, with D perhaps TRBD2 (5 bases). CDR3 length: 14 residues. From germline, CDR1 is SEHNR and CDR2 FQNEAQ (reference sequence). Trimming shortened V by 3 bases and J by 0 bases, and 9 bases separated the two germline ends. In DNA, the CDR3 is TGTGCCAGCAGCTTCCGGACTGACTCCTACGAGCAGTACTTC. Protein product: CASSFRTDSYEQYF.

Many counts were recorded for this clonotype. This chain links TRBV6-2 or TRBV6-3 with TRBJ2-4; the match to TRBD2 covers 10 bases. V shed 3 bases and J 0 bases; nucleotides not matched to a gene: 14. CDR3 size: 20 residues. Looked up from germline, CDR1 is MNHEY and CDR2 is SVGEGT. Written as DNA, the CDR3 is TGTGCCAGCAGTTATGAGTCTAGCGGGGGATACCGACTAGCCAAAAACATTCAGTACTTC. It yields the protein CASSYESSGGYRLAKNIQYF.

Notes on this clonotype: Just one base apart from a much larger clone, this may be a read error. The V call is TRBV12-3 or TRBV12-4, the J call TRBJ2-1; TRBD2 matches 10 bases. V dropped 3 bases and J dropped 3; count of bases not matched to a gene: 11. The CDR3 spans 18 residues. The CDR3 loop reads CASSFGPSSGGIYNEQFF. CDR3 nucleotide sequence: TGTGCCAGCAGTTTTGGCCCATCTAGCGGGGGAATCTACAATGAGCAGTTCTTC.

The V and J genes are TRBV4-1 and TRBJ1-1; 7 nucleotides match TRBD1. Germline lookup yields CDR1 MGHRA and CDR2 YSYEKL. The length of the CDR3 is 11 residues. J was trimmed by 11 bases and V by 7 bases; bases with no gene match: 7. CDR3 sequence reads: CASTQTGPAFF. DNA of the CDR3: TGCGCCAGCACCCAGACAGGGCCTGCTTTCTTT.

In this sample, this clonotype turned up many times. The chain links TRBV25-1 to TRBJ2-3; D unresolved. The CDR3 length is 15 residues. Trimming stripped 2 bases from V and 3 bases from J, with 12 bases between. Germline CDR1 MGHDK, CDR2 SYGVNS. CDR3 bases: TGTGCCAGCAGTGAAGTCGTGGGTTTTACAGATACGCAGTATTTT. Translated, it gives CASSEVVGFTDTQYF.

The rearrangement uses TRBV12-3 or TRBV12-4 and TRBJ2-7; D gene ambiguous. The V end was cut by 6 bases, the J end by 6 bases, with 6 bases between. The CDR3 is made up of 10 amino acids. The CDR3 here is CASSITEQYF. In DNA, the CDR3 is TGTGCCAGCAGCATTACCGAGCAGTACTTC.

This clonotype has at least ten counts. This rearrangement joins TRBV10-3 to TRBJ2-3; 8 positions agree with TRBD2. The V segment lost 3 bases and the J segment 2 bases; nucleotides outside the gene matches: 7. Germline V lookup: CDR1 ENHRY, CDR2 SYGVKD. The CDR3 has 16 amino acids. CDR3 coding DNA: TGTGCCATCAGTGATCGGAGCGGGGGAGTCACAGATACGCAGTATTTT. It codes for CAISDRSGGVTDTQYF.

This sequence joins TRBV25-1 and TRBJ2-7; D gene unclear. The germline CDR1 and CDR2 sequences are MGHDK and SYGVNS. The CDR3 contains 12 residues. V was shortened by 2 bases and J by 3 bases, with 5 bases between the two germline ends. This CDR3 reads CASSELNYEQYF. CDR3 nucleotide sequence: TGTGCCAGCAGTGAACTCAACTACGAGCAGTACTTC.

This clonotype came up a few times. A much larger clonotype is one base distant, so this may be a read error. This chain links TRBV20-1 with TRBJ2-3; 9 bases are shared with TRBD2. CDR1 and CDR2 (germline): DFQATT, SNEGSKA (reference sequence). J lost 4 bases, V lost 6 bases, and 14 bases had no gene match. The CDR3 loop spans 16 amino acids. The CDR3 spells CSAFGGKRGAPDTQYF. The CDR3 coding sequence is TGCAGTGCGTTCGGAGGGAAGCGGGGGGCCCCAGATACGCAGTATTTT.

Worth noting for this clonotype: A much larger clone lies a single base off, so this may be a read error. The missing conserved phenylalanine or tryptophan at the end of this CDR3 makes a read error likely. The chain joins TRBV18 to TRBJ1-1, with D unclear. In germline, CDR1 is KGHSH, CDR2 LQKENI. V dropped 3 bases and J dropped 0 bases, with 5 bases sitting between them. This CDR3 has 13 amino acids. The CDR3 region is CASSPALNTEAFC. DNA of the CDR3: TGTGCCAGCTCACCGGCACTGAACACTGAAGCTTTCTGT.

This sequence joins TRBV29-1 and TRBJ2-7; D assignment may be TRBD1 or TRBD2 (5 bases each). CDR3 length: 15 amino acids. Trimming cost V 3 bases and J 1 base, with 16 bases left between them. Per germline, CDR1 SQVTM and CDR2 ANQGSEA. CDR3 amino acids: CSVEGRREGSYEQYF. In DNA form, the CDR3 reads TGCAGCGTTGAGGGACGACGTGAGGGGTCCTACGAGCAGTACTTC.

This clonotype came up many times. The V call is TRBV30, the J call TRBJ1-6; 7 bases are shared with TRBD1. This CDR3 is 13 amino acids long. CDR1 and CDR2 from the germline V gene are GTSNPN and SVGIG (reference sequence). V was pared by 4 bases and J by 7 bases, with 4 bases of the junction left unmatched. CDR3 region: CAWIKTGNSPLHF. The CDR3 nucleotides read TGTGCCTGGATTAAGACAGGGAATTCACCCCTCCACTTT.

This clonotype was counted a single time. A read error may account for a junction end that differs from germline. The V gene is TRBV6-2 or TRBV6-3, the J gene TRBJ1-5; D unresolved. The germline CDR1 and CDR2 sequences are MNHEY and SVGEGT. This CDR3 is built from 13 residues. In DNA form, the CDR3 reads TGTGCCAGCAGTTACGAGGTGAATCAGCCCCATCATTTT. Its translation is CASSYEVNQPHHF.

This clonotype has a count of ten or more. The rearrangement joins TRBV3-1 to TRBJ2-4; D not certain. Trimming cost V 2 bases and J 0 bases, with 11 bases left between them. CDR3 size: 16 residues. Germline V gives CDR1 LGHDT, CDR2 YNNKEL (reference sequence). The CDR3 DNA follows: TGTGCCAGCAGCCAATTCTCTGCGAGAGCCAAAAACATTCAGTACTTC. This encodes CASSQFSARAKNIQYF.

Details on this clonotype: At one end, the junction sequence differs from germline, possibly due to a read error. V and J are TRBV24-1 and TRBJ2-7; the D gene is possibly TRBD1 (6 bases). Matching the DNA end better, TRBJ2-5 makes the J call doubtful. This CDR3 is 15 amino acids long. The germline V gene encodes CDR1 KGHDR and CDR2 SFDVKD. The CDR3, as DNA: TGTGCCATCAGTGACCGCAGGGGAAACCAAGAGACCCAGTACTTC. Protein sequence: CAISDRRGNQETQYF.

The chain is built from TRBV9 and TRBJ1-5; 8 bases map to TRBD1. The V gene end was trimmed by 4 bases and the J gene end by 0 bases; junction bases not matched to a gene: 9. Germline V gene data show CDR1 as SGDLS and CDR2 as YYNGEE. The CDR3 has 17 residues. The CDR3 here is CASSTSQGGNSNQPQHF. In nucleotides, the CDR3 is TGTGCCAGCAGCACTTCACAGGGGGGCAATAGCAATCAGCCCCAGCATTTT.

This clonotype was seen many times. CDR3 in DNA: TGCGCCAGCAGCCAAGATATCACAGGGTCCTCTCAGGAGCAGTTCTTC. Its translation: CASSQDITGSSQEQFF. The genes are TRBV4-3 and TRBJ2-1; D perhaps matches TRBD1 (6 bases). Germline CDR1 is LGHNA and CDR2 is YSLEER. Trimming removed 0 bases at V and 10 bases at J, with 19 bases between. This CDR3 contains 16 residues.

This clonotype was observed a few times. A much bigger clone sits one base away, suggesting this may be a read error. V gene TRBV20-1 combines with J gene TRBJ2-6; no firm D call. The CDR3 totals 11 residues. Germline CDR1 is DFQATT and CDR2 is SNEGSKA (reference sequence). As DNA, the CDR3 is TGCAGTGCTAGCTTGGCCAACGTCCGGACTTTC. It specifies CSASLANVRTF.

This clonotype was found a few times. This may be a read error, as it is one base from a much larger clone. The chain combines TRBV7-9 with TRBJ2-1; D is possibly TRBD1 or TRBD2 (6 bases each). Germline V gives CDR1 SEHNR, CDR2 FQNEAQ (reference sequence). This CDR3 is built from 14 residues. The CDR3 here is CTSSLGGPGGEQFF. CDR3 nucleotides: TGTACCAGCAGCCTGGGGGGCCCGGGTGGTGAGCAGTTCTTC.

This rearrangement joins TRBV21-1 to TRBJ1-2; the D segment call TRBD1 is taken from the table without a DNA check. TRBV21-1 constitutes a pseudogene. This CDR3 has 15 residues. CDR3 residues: CASISGTGAFFDYTF. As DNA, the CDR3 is TGTGCCAGCATTTCCGGGACAGGGGCTTTCTTTGACTACACCTTC.